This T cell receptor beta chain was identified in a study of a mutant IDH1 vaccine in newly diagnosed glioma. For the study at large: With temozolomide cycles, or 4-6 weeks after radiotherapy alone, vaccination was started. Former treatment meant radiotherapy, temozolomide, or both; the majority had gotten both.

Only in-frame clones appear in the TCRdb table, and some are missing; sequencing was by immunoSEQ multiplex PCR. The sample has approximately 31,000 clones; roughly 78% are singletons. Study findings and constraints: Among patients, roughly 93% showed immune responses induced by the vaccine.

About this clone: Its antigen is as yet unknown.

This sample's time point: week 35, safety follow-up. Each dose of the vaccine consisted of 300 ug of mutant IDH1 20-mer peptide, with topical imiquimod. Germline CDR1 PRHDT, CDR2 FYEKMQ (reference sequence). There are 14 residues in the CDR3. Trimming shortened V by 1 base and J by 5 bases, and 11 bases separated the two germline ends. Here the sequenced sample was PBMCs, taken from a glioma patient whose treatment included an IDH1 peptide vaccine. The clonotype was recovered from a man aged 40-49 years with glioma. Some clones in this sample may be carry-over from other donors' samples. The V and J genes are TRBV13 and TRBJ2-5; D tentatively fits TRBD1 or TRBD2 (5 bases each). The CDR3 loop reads CASSLDRGAETQYF. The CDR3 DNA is TGTGCCAGCAGCTTAGACCGAGGGGCGGAGACCCAGTACTTC.